This TCR beta chain comes out of a study of molecular identifiers for immune sequencing clone quantification. Notes on this clonotype: The junction does not match germline at one end; this may be a read error.

TCRdb recomputed calls from the PCR reads with MiXCR, one row per CDR3 protein. The profile shows thousands of distinct CDR3 sequences, under 40% of them singletons. Germline V gene data show CDR1 as SEHNR and CDR2 as FQNEAQ (reference sequence). The CDR3 is 15 residues long. This clonotype was obtained from a human donor in good health. Some libraries in this study had Jurkat cell RNA spiked in. The J gene is TRBJ2-3, the V gene TRBV7-9; possibly TRBD1 for D (5 bases). Input material: naive CD8+ T cells from blood, with Jurkat cell RNA spiked in. Stated subset: FACS-sorted CD8+CD4-CCR7+CD45RA+ naive T cells. Written as DNA, the CDR3 is TGTGCCAGCAGCTTACCCTTTAGGGGCACAGATGCGCAGTATTTT. Its translation is CASSLPFRGTDAQYF.